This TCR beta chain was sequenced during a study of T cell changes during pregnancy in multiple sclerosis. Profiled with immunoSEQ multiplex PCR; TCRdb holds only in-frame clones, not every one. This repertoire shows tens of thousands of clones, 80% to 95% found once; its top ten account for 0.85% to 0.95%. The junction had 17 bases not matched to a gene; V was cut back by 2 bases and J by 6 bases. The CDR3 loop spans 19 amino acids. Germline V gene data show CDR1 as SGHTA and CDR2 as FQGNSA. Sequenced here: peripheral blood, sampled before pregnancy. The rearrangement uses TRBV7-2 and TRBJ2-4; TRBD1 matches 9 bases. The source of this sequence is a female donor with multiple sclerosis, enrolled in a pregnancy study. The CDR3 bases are TGTGCCAGCAGCTTACTCTTGAGACAGGGGGTCGCTGCGCGAAACATTCAGTACTTC. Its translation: CASSLLLRQGVAARNIQYF.